The 9 T cell receptor beta chains given below trace back to one sample, sequenced in a study of cytomegalovirus exposure and HLA in healthy donors (dated by TCRdb to about 2017). Library preparation employed the immunoSEQ multiplex PCR assay. A mixture of 60 forward primers for TCR Vbeta segments and 13 reverse primers for TCR Jbeta segments was used in the multiplex PCR. Here the immuneACCESS table is served through TCRdb, limited to in-frame sequences with V and J called. Missing clones are a known gap in these copies; in checked studies unresolved V genes cover under half, and the rest lacks a known reason. A total of over 150,000 clones appear in this sample, roughly 70% of them only once. Roughly 2% of the sample is held by the ten biggest clonotypes. Sequencing used PBMCs. Receptors were obtained from a man aged 25 to 40 in good health and CMV-seronegative.

The chain uses TRBV9 and TRBJ2-7; 8 bases are a match to TRBD2. V was clipped by 3 bases and J by 5 bases; unmatched bases: 7. From germline, CDR1 is SGDLS and CDR2 YYNGEE. This CDR3 contains 14 residues. CDR3: CASSALAGYDEQYF. The CDR3 region has the DNA TGTGCCAGCAGCGCTCTAGCGGGTTATGACGAGCAGTACTTC. The variable domain in full, completed from reference TRBV9 and TRBJ2-7, reads DSGVTQTPKHLITATGQRVTLRCSPRSGDLSVYWYQQSLDQGLQFLIQYYNGEERAKGNILERFSAQQFPDLHSELNLSSLELGDSALYFCASSALAGYDEQYFGPGTRLTVT.

This chain connects TRBV6-1 to TRBJ2-1; 7 positions agree with TRBD2. Trimming took 3 bases from V and 6 from J; bases not matched to a gene: 11. The CDR3 has 16 amino acids. CDR1 and CDR2 from the germline V gene are MNHNS and SASEGT. The CDR3 nucleotides are TGTGCCAGCAGTGAGTATCCTAGCGGCCCGGGCAATGAGCAGTTCTTC. It specifies CASSEYPSGPGNEQFF.

This rearrangement joins TRBV6-4 to TRBJ2-2; 7 nucleotides align to TRBD1. There are 14 residues in the CDR3. Germline CDR1 is MRHNA and CDR2 is SNTAGT. The J segment lost 6 bases and the V segment lost 6 bases, leaving 7 bases of the junction unmatched. CDR3 in DNA: TGTGCCAGCAGCCCAGACAGGGAAGCCGGGGAGCTGTTTTTT. This encodes CASSPDREAGELFF.

The chain recombines TRBV7-9 with TRBJ2-3, with TRBD1 identical over 10 bases. J gave up 4 bases and V 6 bases, and 10 bases lay outside the gene matches. The germline gives CDR1 SEHNR, CDR2 FQNEAQ (reference sequence). The length of the CDR3 is 16 residues. This CDR3 is CASRLSEGQGPDTQYF. The CDR3, as DNA: TGTGCCAGCAGACTTAGTGAGGGACAGGGGCCAGATACGCAGTATTTT.

The chain uses TRBV2 and TRBJ1-1, with a weak D call TRBD1 (5 bases). The germline V and J ends were trimmed by 5 bases and 2 bases, with 15 bases remaining between them. CDR3 length: 15 residues. Germline V gene lookup returns CDR1 SNHLY and CDR2 FYNNEI. In nucleotides, the CDR3 is TGTGCCAGCAGTAAATCTAATCAGGGTAACACTGAAGCTTTCTTT. Amino acids: CASSKSNQGNTEAFF.

The chain combines TRBV9 with TRBJ2-7; 13 nucleotides match TRBD2. The CDR3 is made up of 16 amino acids. The germline V gene encodes CDR1 SGDLS and CDR2 YYNGEE. Trimming at V came to 0 bases and at J to 6 bases, leaving 6 bases not matched to a gene. This CDR3 is CASSVATSGGAGEQYF. The DNA of the CDR3 is TGTGCCAGCAGCGTAGCTACTAGCGGGGGGGCGGGCGAGCAGTACTTC. Using reference TRBV9 and TRBJ2-7 for the parts outside the CDR3, the full variable domain is DSGVTQTPKHLITATGQRVTLRCSPRSGDLSVYWYQQSLDQGLQFLIQYYNGEERAKGNILERFSAQQFPDLHSELNLSSLELGDSALYFCASSVATSGGAGEQYFGPGTRLTVT.

The chain uses TRBV10-3 and TRBJ1-1; D unresolved. Germline CDR1 is ENHRY and CDR2 is SYGVKD. V gave up 0 bases and J gave up 1 base, with 9 bases separating them. This CDR3 contains 15 residues. The CDR3 protein is CAISESADKNTEAFF. The CDR3 nucleotides are TGTGCCATCAGTGAGTCCGCGGATAAGAACACTGAAGCTTTCTTT.

The chain joins TRBV6-5 to TRBJ2-2; no definite D call. Germline loops: CDR1 MNHEY, CDR2 SVGAGI. The CDR3 extends over 13 amino acids. Trimming left V 2 bases short and J 5 bases short, with 6 bases between. DNA for the CDR3: TGTGCCAGCAGTTACCCTAATACCGGGGAGCTGTTTTTT. Translating it yields CASSYPNTGELFF.

The chain employs TRBV4-2 and TRBJ2-3; TRBD2 aligns across 15 bases. Trimming at V came to 1 base and at J to 1 base, leaving 6 bases not matched to a gene. The CDR3 length is 19 residues. Germline-derived CDR1 and CDR2 are LGHNA and YNFKEQ. The CDR3 coding sequence is TGTGCCAGCAGCCAAGCTCGGACTAGCGGGGGGGCAGGCACAGATACGCAGTATTTT. As protein: CASSQARTSGGAGTDTQYF.